The clone carrying this T cell receptor beta chain appeared a few times. As yet, its antigen is unknown. This specimen comes from a study of a mutant IDH1 vaccine in newly diagnosed glioma. Whole-study context: Previous treatment comprised radiotherapy, temozolomide, or both, mostly both. V12 occurred at week 35 and V13 at week 47.

Regarding time point: week 35, safety follow-up. With topical imiquimod, each dose of the vaccine consisted of 300 ug of mutant IDH1 20-mer peptide. This CDR3 spans 14 amino acids. Trimming removed 3 bases at V and 3 bases at J, with 8 bases between. The germline CDR1 and CDR2 sequences are LGHNA and YSLEER. Some clones are missing from TCRdb's copy, which holds only in-frame ones; the method was immunoSEQ multiplex PCR. The table includes more than 25,000 clones, around 76% detected once. The sequence was obtained from a man aged 50-60 years with glioma. The chain is built from TRBV4-3 and TRBJ1-4; the D gene is possibly TRBD1 (6 bases). The material sequenced was PBMCs, taken from a glioma patient whose treatment included an IDH1 peptide vaccine. Here the CDR3 reads CASSHQGPNEKLFF. The CDR3 DNA sequence: TGCGCCAGCAGCCATCAGGGGCCTAATGAAAAACTGTTTTTT.